These T cell receptor beta chains were read from a single sample in a study of beta chain features in type 1 diabetes. Repertoires were generated with immunoSEQ multiplex PCR, while TCRdb's copy carries only in-frame clones and drops some. The sample contains hundreds of thousands of clones, roughly 14% of which appear only once. Input material: naive CD4+ T cells from blood. These receptors all come from a man younger than 45 in good health. Each CDR3 is given with its conserved first and last residue. The D gene is left open where the match is weak. Size values are once, few and many counts, or a class for expanded clones, and some rows have none.

>TRBJ2-1|TRBV4-2|-|TRBD2
CASSQVSGSGPNEQFF
TGTGCCAGCAGCCAAGTGAGCGGGAGTGGTCCCAATGAGCAGTTCTTC
>TRBJ2-5|TRBV7-2|few|TRBD1
CASSPDRGQETQYF
TGTGCCAGCAGCCCAGACAGGGGCCAAGAGACCCAGTACTTC
>TRBJ1-1|TRBV9|-|TRBD1
CASSVGTGLGTEAFF
TGTGCCAGCAGCGTGGGGACAGGGTTGGGTACTGAAGCTTTCTTT
>TRBJ1-2|TRBV6-5|-|TRBD1
CASSLTRDSLYGYTF
TGTGCCAGCAGCTTGACCCGGGACAGCCTCTATGGCTACACCTTC
>TRBJ2-5|TRBV4-1|-|-
CASSQDPRRVETQYF
TGCGCCAGCAGCCAAGACCCGAGGAGGGTCGAGACCCAGTACTTC
>TRBJ2-5|TRBV19|-|TRBD2
CATPLASSGSIETQYF
TGTGCCACCCCTTTGGCGTCTAGCGGGAGTATCGAGACCCAGTACTTC
>TRBJ2-3|TRBV7-9|-|-
CASSLTSPDTQYF
TGTGCCAGCAGCTTAACTTCTCCAGATACGCAGTATTTT
>TRBJ2-4|TRBV9|-|TRBD2
CASSVDPGGGVKNIQYF
TGTGCCAGCAGCGTAGACCCTGGGGGAGGGGTCAAAAACATTCAGTACTTC
>TRBJ2-7|TRBV18|-|-
CASSPGIDLQYF
TGTGCCAGCTCACCGGGCATCGACCTTCAGTACTTC
>TRBJ2-7|TRBV2|-|-
CASSEVGGEQYF
TGTGCCAGCAGTGAAGTGGGTGGGGAGCAGTACTTC
>TRBJ2-5|TRBV29-1|few|TRBD2
CSGSLAGGIGTQYF
TGCAGCGGAAGTCTAGCGGGGGGGATAGGGACCCAGTACTTC
>TRBJ2-7|TRBV29-1|-|-
CSVTTAYEQYF
TGCAGCGTTACGACTGCTTACGAGCAGTACTTC
>TRBJ2-5|TRBV7-2|-|-
CASSPRRQETQYF
TGTGCCAGCAGCCCCCGCCGACAAGAGACCCAGTACTTC
>TRBJ1-2|TRBV7-2|-|-
CASSSRWLDGYTF
TGTGCCAGCAGCTCGAGATGGCTGGATGGCTACACCTTC